The rows below give T cell receptor beta chains drawn from one sample of a study of T cell repertoires in aging, cancer and after chemotherapy. TCRdb processed the multiplex PCR reads anew with MiXCR; each CDR3 protein has one entry. Here the sample spans some 11,000 distinct CDR3 sequences, about 31% being singletons. The sample taken for sequencing was blood. These receptors were taken from a human donor in good health. The CDR3 runs from the conserved cysteine through the conserved F or W.

TRBV6-1	TRBJ2-1	CASSEAQGLGLGEQFF
TRBV11-3	TRBJ2-7	CASSGGGYYEQYF
TRBV29-1	TRBJ2-5	CSHGGYQETQYF
TRBV19	TRBJ1-1	CASSPHENTEAFF
TRBV11-2	TRBJ1-2	CASSGNYGYTF
TRBV5-1	TRBJ1-1	CASSSGQPNTEAFF
TRBV7-2	TRBJ2-7	CASSLGTGTGEQYF
TRBV18	TRBJ1-1	CASSPNRQGKAFF
TRBV19	TRBJ2-1	CASVGWDNEQFF
TRBV5-4	TRBJ2-3	CASSYASGDTDTQYF
TRBV7-4	TRBJ2-2	CASSPQPRLAGAGELFF
TRBV5-1	TRBJ2-7	CASSTTGGRSYEQYF
TRBV6-1	TRBJ2-7	CASSEASYEQYF
TRBV5-6	TRBJ2-3	CASSSTHGTDTQYF
TRBV29-1	TRBJ2-1	CSAPPTSGGSYNEQFF
TRBV5-6	TRBJ1-1	CASSRDTGFEAFF
TRBV6-1	TRBJ2-3	CASSEARGGPPDTQYF
TRBV20-1	TRBJ2-1	CSGLDLYNEQFF
TRBV5-1	TRBJ2-1	CASSLGQGAQINEQFF
TRBV5-1	TRBJ1-5	CASSSTGGRGQPQHF
TRBV24-1	-	CATSDFGQGARNEQFF
TRBV27	TRBJ2-3	CASSLDGTDTQYF
TRBV6-5	TRBJ2-3	CASSYRGYAGTDTQYF
TRBV19	TRBJ2-1	CASSAPGLAVSNEQFF
TRBV10-3	TRBJ2-1	CAITVPLPRVEQFF
TRBV6-1	TRBJ2-1	CASRLLAGLNEQFF
TRBV5-4	TRBJ2-3	CASSQDLGGADTQYF
TRBV12-3/TRBV12-4	TRBJ2-7	CASSRPEAGEQYF
TRBV6-5	TRBJ2-1	CASSYSSGRRNEQFF
TRBV12-3/TRBV12-4	TRBJ1-2	CASSRLLSGNYGYTF
TRBV12-3/TRBV12-4	TRBJ1-5	CASVEVAGNQPQHF
TRBV12-3/TRBV12-4	TRBJ1-5	CASSSGGQPQHF
TRBV29-1	TRBJ2-1	CSVDYQAGANEQFF
TRBV12-3/TRBV12-4	TRBJ1-1	CASTARGHTEAFF
TRBV7-6	TRBJ1-3	CASSLQQNPDTIYF
TRBV5-5	TRBJ1-1	CASSLVFDTEAFF
TRBV6-1	TRBJ1-5	CASSLDRPNQPQHF
TRBV6-6	TRBJ1-5	CASSSGTGSQPQHF
TRBV27	TRBJ1-1	CASSRRTDANTEAFF